This record looks at one TCR beta chain sequence and its context. The antigen is not known. 13 Jbeta primers and 60 Vbeta primers were used for the PCR. TCRdb keeps only in-frame clones here, not all; method: immunoSEQ multiplex PCR. The sample carries 100,000 to 150,000 clones, about 78% recorded once. These data are taken from a study of cytomegalovirus exposure and HLA in healthy donors. Study-level results: Specific recognition of CMV antigens was confirmed in vitro for a few chains (all CMV-associated). At a 0.05 false discovery rate, a later analysis found 18,000 or so TCR beta sequences to be associated with HLA alleles. Apart from CMV serostatus, no immune exposure information was available.

The CDR3 is made up of 16 amino acids. V lost 4 bases and J lost 4; bases outside the gene matches: 9. From germline, CDR1 is SGHKS and CDR2 YYEKEE (reference sequence). This TCR was recovered from a female donor in good health and CMV-seronegative. Input material: PBMCs. J is TRBJ2-5 and V is TRBV5-5; 11 nucleotides line up with TRBD2. CDR3 bases: TGTGCCAGCAGCCCTACTAGCGGGAGTGTGGTAGAGACCCAGTACTTC. This encodes CASSPTSGSVVETQYF.